A selection of T cell receptor beta chains follows, all from one sample in a study of T cells after posttransplantation cyclophosphamide. The method was immunoSEQ multiplex PCR; TCRdb's version includes in-frame clones alone and lacks a portion of them. The sample consists of about 22,000 clones, 89% of them appearing once. This sample comprised PBMCs, obtained after an allogeneic stem cell transplant with a calcineurin inhibitor and methotrexate. The receptors shown here come from a female patient aged 50 to 65 who received an allogeneic stem cell transplant from an unrelated donor, was CMV-positive, and had chronic GVHD only. A share of the T cells may be of graft donor origin. Both conserved end residues are part of each CDR3. The order of the fields is D gene, V gene, clone size, J gene, CDR3 protein, CDR3 DNA. The D gene is left open where the match is weak. Clone sizes are given selectively: once, few, many, or a class where the clone is expanded.

.,TRBV27,.,TRBJ2-1,CASSLLAPSSYNEQFF,TGTGCCAGCAGTTTACTAGCCCCTAGCTCCTACAATGAGCAGTTCTTC
TRBD1,TRBV28,.,TRBJ1-1,CASSLSTGAGAGNTEAFF,TGTGCCAGCAGTTTATCCACAGGGGCCGGTGCGGGAAACACTGAAGCTTTCTTT
TRBD1,TRBV27,.,TRBJ1-1,CASSFGQGSEAFF,TGTGCCAGCAGTTTCGGACAGGGGAGTGAAGCTTTCTTT
.,TRBV29-1,.,TRBJ2-1,CSALVFSYNEQFF,TGCAGCGCCCTAGTCTTCTCCTACAATGAGCAGTTCTTC
TRBD1,TRBV28,.,TRBJ1-6,CASSWADRVSSPLHF,TGTGCCAGCAGCTGGGCCGACAGGGTTAGCTCACCCCTCCACTTT
TRBD2,TRBV4-3,.,TRBJ2-5,CASSQGLAGGQETQYF,TGCGCCAGCAGCCAAGGGCTAGCGGGGGGCCAAGAGACCCAGTACTTC
TRBD2,TRBV7-3,.,TRBJ2-1,CASSLGLAGGLYNEQFF,TGTGCCAGCAGCTTGGGACTAGCGGGGGGATTATACAATGAGCAGTTCTTC
.,TRBV28,.,TRBJ2-7,CASSFEYEQYF,TGTGCCAGCAGTTTTGAGTATGAGCAGTACTTC
TRBD1,TRBV2,.,TRBJ1-5,CASSARTGNQPQHF,TGTGCCAGCAGTGCCCGGACAGGGAATCAGCCCCAGCATTTT
TRBD1,TRBV19,.,TRBJ1-5,CASSTRQGGTTNQPQHF,TGTGCCAGTAGTACAAGACAGGGGGGGACCACAAATCAGCCCCAGCATTTT
.,TRBV6-5,.,TRBJ1-4,CASRVRATNEKLFF,TGTGCCAGCAGGGTCAGGGCAACTAATGAAAAACTGTTTTTT
.,TRBV5-6,.,TRBJ2-7,CASSLGGDFYEQYF,TGTGCCAGCAGCTTGGGCGGGGACTTCTACGAGCAGTACTTC
.,TRBV28,.,TRBJ2-1,CASSPDTNLKQFF,TGTGCCAGCAGTCCAGATACCAATTTAAAGCAGTTCTTC
.,TRBV6-6,once,TRBJ2-3,CASLWGGSRTDTQYF,TGTGCCAGCCTTTGGGGGGGCAGTAGGACAGATACGCAGTATTTT
.,TRBV5-8,.,TRBJ1-1,CASSAFDRTEAFF,TGTGCCAGCAGCGCCTTCGACAGAACTGAAGCTTTCTTT
.,TRBV4-1,.,TRBJ2-2,CASSPWPEDRELFF,TGCGCCAGCAGCCCATGGCCTGAGGATCGGGAGCTGTTTTTT
TRBD2,TRBV7-9,.,TRBJ2-5,CASRTTSGSITQYF,TGTGCCAGCAGAACTACTAGCGGGAGTATTACCCAGTACTTC
.,TRBV28,.,TRBJ2-1,CASSPTGNYNEQFF,TGTGCCAGCAGTCCGACTGGAAACTACAATGAGCAGTTCTTC
TRBD1,TRBV13,.,TRBJ1-2,CASSLGLSPGQGYGYTF,TGTGCCAGCAGCTTAGGCCTTTCTCCGGGACAGGGGTATGGCTACACCTTC
.,TRBV5-8,.,TRBJ1-2,CASSFGGVSTYGYTF,TGTGCCAGCAGCTTTGGGGGGGTCTCCACCTATGGCTACACCTTC